This TCR beta chain emerged from a study of T cells after yellow fever vaccination. Looking at the study overall: SMART-Seq v4 Ultra Low Input prepared the low-cell-number fractions.

Study conclusions and caveats: Detected again after the booster were most primary-vaccination clones, at approximately 96% CD4 and 80% to 90% CD8. When the response was secondary, it was weaker but reached its peak faster, day 5 versus 15.

To note about this clonotype: Its cognate antigen is unknown.

A universal primer site and UMIs were added as TCR cDNA was made by 5'RACE template switching. MiXCR was run by TCRdb on the 5' RACE reads, yielding one entry per CDR3 protein. The data hold some 560,000 distinct CDR3 sequences, with roughly a sixth observed a single time. The receptor was derived from a man younger than 30 who received the YFV17D yellow fever vaccine. This material consisted of PBMCs, taken about 5 days after the first yellow fever vaccination.

The CDR3 sequence: CASTEQGLTLGYTF. The CDR3 nucleotides are TGTGCCAGTACGGAACAGGGGCTAACTCTTGGCTACACCTTC. The gene calls are TRBV19 and TRBJ1-2; 7 nucleotides line up with TRBD1. This CDR3 region has 14 residues. With 7 bases clipped from V and 7 bases from J, the junction kept 12 bases outside the gene matches. Germline CDR1 reads LNHDA; CDR2 reads SQIVND (reference sequence). Combining the CDR3 with reference TRBV19 and TRBJ1-2 gives the whole variable domain DGGITQSPKYLFRKEGQNVTLSCEQNLNHDAMYWYRQDPGQGLRLIYYSQIVNDFQKGDIAEGYSVSREKKESFPLTVTSAQKNPTAFYLCASTEQGLTLGYTFGSGTRLTVV.